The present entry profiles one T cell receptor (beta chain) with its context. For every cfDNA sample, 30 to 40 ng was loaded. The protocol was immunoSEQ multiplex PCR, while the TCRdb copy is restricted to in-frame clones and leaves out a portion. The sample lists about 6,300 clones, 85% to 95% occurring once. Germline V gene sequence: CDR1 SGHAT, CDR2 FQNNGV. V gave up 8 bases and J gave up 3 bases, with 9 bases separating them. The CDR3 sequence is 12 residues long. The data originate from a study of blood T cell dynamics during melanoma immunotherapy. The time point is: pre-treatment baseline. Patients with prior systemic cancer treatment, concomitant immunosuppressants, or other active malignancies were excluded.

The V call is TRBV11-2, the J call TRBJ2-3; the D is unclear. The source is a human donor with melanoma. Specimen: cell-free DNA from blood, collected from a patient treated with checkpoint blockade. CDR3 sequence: CASHRRTDTQYF. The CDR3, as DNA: TGTGCCAGCCACCGGCGGACAGATACGCAGTATTTT.